The rows below give T cell receptor beta chains drawn from one sample of a study of metastatic and nonmetastatic thyroid tumors. Using MiXCR, TCRdb reanalyzed the PCR reads. The table has roughly 12,000 clones, about 37% seen once. Sequenced input: tumor tissue. All receptors come from a female donor with papillary thyroid cancer or a benign thyroid nodule (not recorded which). Some clones in this sample may be carry-over from other donors' samples. The CDR3 runs from the conserved cysteine through the conserved F or W. Each record gives: J gene, V gene, clone size, D gene, CDR3 DNA, CDR3 protein. D genes are given only for firm matches. The listing skips clone size in some rows; elsewhere it reads once, few, many or a size class.

>TRBJ2-7|TRBV4-3|-|-
TGCGCCAGCAGCCAAGGCCGGCACTACGAGCAGTACTTC
CASSQGRHYEQYF
>TRBJ2-1|TRBV12-3/TRBV12-4|-|-
TGTGCCAGCAGTTTTAGGGGGGAGAGCTACAATGAGCAGTTCTTC
CASSFRGESYNEQFF
>TRBJ2-7|TRBV4-1|-|-
TGCGCCAGCAGCCCACTAGGGAGCTCCTACGAGCAGTACTTC
CASSPLGSSYEQYF
>TRBJ1-3|TRBV19|-|TRBD1
TGTGCCAGTAGCACCATGTATCCACAGGGGGAAAACGCTGGAAACACCATATATTTT
CASSTMYPQGENAGNTIYF
>TRBJ2-2|TRBV6-5|-|-
TGTGCCAGCAGTTTCAAGGGACCGGGGAGGTGGGTCGGGGAGCTGTTTTTT
CASSFKGPGRWVGELFF
>TRBJ1-2|TRBV20-1|once|TRBD1
TGCAGTGCTAGTGACGCCGACAGGGAGGGCTACACCTTC
CSASDADREGYTF
>TRBJ1-6|TRBV4-3|-|-
TGCGCCAGCAGCCAGAACGAGGGAGAATCACCCCTCCACTTT
CASSQNEGESPLHF
>TRBJ1-3|TRBV11-3|-|-
TGTGCCAGCAGCAACCGACAGGCCTCTGGAAACACCATATATTTT
CASSNRQASGNTIYF
>TRBJ1-1|TRBV5-1|-|-
TGCGCCAGCAGCTTGGTTTCGCCCGTCTTCATGAACACTGAAGCTTTCTTT
CASSLVSPVFMNTEAFF
>TRBJ2-7|TRBV11-2|-|TRBD2
TGTGCCAGCAGCATTTTTAGCGGGAGGGCGTACGAGCAGTACTTC
CASSIFSGRAYEQYF
>TRBJ1-2|TRBV6-2/TRBV6-3|-|TRBD1
TGTGCCAGCAGTTACCTTGGCCCAGGGGGCTTCGATGGCTACACCTTC
CASSYLGPGGFDGYTF
>TRBJ2-2|TRBV7-8|-|-
TGTGCCAGCAGCCCCCGAACAAACACCGGGGAGCTGTTTTTT
CASSPRTNTGELFF
>TRBJ1-1|TRBV6-1|-|-
TGTGCCAGCAGTGAAGAGTTGGTGAACACTGAAGCTTTCTTT
CASSEELVNTEAFF
>TRBJ2-6|TRBV5-1|-|TRBD2
TGCGCCAGCAGCTCCAGCGGGATTGGGGCCAACGTCCTGACTTTC
CASSSSGIGANVLTF
>TRBJ2-5|TRBV7-9|few|TRBD2
TGTGCCAGCAGCTTAGAGCGGGATGGTGAGGAGACCCAGTACTTC
CASSLERDGEETQYF
>TRBJ2-7|TRBV7-2|-|-
TGTGCCAGCAGCTTAGCGCCGGGGTTCGGCAGCGAGCAGTACTTC
CASSLAPGFGSEQYF
>TRBJ1-2|TRBV9|-|TRBD1
TGTGCCAGCAGCGTAGGACAGGGCGACTATGGCTACACCTTC
CASSVGQGDYGYTF
>TRBJ2-3|TRBV6-4|few|-
TGTGCCAGCAGTGCTTTCGGGGAGAGCACAGATACGCAGTATTTT
CASSAFGESTDTQYF
>TRBJ1-5|TRBV27|once|-
TGTGCCAGCAGTCGCCATCAACATAGCAATCAGCCCCAGCATTTT
CASSRHQHSNQPQHF
>TRBJ1-6|TRBV2|-|TRBD1
TGTGCCAGCAGCCAAATAGGACAGGGGTATAATTCACCCCTCCACTTT
CASSQIGQGYNSPLHF
>TRBJ2-4|TRBV6-5|-|TRBD1
TGTGCCAGCAGTTACTCGACGGGACAGTGGGCCAAAAACATTCAGTACTTC
CASSYSTGQWAKNIQYF
>TRBJ2-6|TRBV27|-|TRBD2
TGTGCCAGCAGACCTGAAGCGGGAGGTCTGTCCGGGGCCAACGTCCTGACTTTC
CASRPEAGGLSGANVLTF